Included here is one T cell receptor beta chain sequence, with context. The target antigen is unknown. Libraries were prepared by immunoSEQ multiplex PCR; TCRdb keeps only in-frame clonotypes and omits some of them. The sample consists of about 120,000 clones, about 90% of them appearing once. The data derive from a study of T cell responses to AZD1222 COVID-19 vaccine. Overall study results and limits: In a largely white British group with more females than males, clonal diversity was possibly underestimated. Once two AZD1222 doses were given, Spike-specific TCR breadth and depth went up. Researchers took repertoire samples only after the peak T cell response had come.

Germline V CDR1 and CDR2: MNHEY, SVGAGI. V was shortened by 6 bases and J by 3 bases, with 8 bases between the two germline ends. The CDR3 has 13 amino acids. The chain is built from TRBV6-5 and TRBJ2-2; the D is unclear. The material was peripheral blood, obtained on day 0 of AZD1222 vaccination. The origin of this receptor is an adult in good health. The CDR3, as DNA: TGTGCCAGCAGCTTAAGGTACACCGGGGAGCTGTTTTTT. Translated, it gives CASSLRYTGELFF.